These 14 T cell receptor beta chains were sequenced from one sample in a study of shared clonotypes between healthy human individuals. Sequencing used immunoSEQ multiplex PCR; TCRdb keeps in-frame clones, though not all of them. Of approximately 2.4 million clones listed, approximately 96% are singletons. Sequences were obtained from naive CD4+ T cells sorted from blood. Subset in this sample: CD45RA+ positively selected. Receptor source: a man between 18 and 35 years old in good health.

The chain uses TRBV5-4 and TRBJ2-5; TRBD2 agrees at 10 bases. CDR3 size: 16 residues. CDR1 and CDR2 (germline): SGHNT, YYREEE (reference sequence). With V trimmed by 0 bases and J by 4 bases, 6 bases remained unmatched. CDR3 residues: CASSLGLAGAGETQYF. CDR3 DNA sequence: TGTGCCAGCAGCTTGGGGCTAGCGGGAGCGGGAGAGACCCAGTACTTC. The full variable domain, completed using reference TRBV5-4 and TRBJ2-5, is ETGVTQSPTHLIKTRGQQVTLRCSSQSGHNTVSWYQQALGQGPQFIFQYYREEENGRGNFPPRFSGLQFPNYSSELNVNALELDDSALYLCASSLGLAGAGETQYFGPGTRLLVL.

The V call is TRBV6-6, the J call TRBJ1-5, with 7 nucleotides matching TRBD1. V dropped 6 bases and J dropped 1; count of bases not matched to a gene: 6. This CDR3 comprises 15 residues. CDR1 is MNHNY, CDR2 SVGAGI, per germline (reference sequence). The CDR3 DNA is TGTGCCAGCAGGTATGGGACAGCGAGCAATCAGCCCCAGCATTTT. Amino acids: CASRYGTASNQPQHF.

The chain recombines TRBV6-6 with TRBJ1-2; D unclear. The V end lost 1 base, the J end lost 1 base, and 13 bases lay between the germline ends. The CDR3 is 16 residues long. From germline, CDR1 is MNHNY and CDR2 SVGAGI (reference sequence). The CDR3 sequence: CASSYLIGHSNYGYTF. DNA of the CDR3: TGTGCCAGCAGTTACTTGATTGGGCACAGTAACTATGGCTACACCTTC.

The V and J genes are TRBV2 and TRBJ2-5; D may be TRBD1 (7 bases). V lost 7 bases and J lost 5, with 20 bases in between. The CDR3 has 15 residues. Per the germline V gene, CDR1 is SNHLY and CDR2 is FYNNEI. In nucleotides, the CDR3 is TGTGCCAGCAAGACAGGGACTCCCGCGGCGGAGACCCAGTACTTC. It yields the protein CASKTGTPAAETQYF. Complete variable domain (other parts from reference TRBV2 and TRBJ2-5): EPEVTQTPSHQVTQMGQEVILRCVPISNHLYFYWYRQILGQKVEFLVSFYNNEISEKSEIFDDQFSVERPDGSNFTLKIRSTKLEDSAMYFCASKTGTPAAETQYFGPGTRLLVL.

This clone was seen only once. The chain uses TRBV29-1 and TRBJ2-1; no firm D call. This CDR3 contains 11 residues. CDR1 is SQVTM, CDR2 ANQGSEA, per germline. V was shortened by 5 bases and J by 0 bases, with 2 bases between the two germline ends. DNA of the CDR3: TGCAGCGTTTTCTCCTACAATGAGCAGTTCTTC. Translation gives CSVFSYNEQFF.

V usage is TRBV4-1 and J usage is TRBJ1-2; 11 bases align to TRBD1. The CDR3 consists of 15 residues. V gave up 5 bases and J gave up 4 bases; unmatched junction bases: 6. Germline V gives CDR1 MGHRA, CDR2 YSYEKL. The CDR3 reads CASSFGTGGTYGYTF. The CDR3 DNA follows: TGCGCCAGCAGCTTTGGGACAGGGGGGACCTATGGCTACACCTTC.

As to this clone: The same CDR3 is also encoded by other DNA sequences in this sample. The gene calls are TRBV4-3 and TRBJ2-1, with 8 positions matching TRBD2. Germline values: CDR1 LGHNA, CDR2 YSLEER. V was pared by 0 bases and J by 6 bases, with 4 bases of the junction left unmatched. The length of the CDR3 is 15 residues. CDR3 nucleotides: TGCGCCAGCAGCCAAGAGGGTCTAGCGGGCAATGAGCAGTTCTTC. Translation gives CASSQEGLAGNEQFF.

This chain links TRBV7-2 with TRBJ2-4, with D possibly being TRBD2 (5 bases). This CDR3 spans 17 amino acids. The germline CDR1 and CDR2 sequences are SGHTA and FQGNSA. With 4 bases removed from V and 4 bases from J, the gap between germline ends came to 20 bases. The CDR3 loop is CASSSLSSFTEKNIQYF. Written as DNA, the CDR3 is TGTGCCAGCAGCTCTCTGTCTAGCTTCACCGAGAAAAACATTCAGTACTTC.

The chain has TRBV2 and TRBJ2-5; maybe TRBD1 (5 bases). The CDR3 runs to 13 residues. V lost 4 bases and J 5 bases, leaving 11 bases between the germline ends. From germline, CDR1 is SNHLY and CDR2 FYNNEI. The CDR3 is CASSAQGAETQYF. The CDR3 nucleotides are TGTGCCAGCAGTGCCCAGGGTGCGGAGACCCAGTACTTC. Looking up the rest from reference TRBV2 and TRBJ2-5 gives the full variable domain: EPEVTQTPSHQVTQMGQEVILRCVPISNHLYFYWYRQILGQKVEFLVSFYNNEISEKSEIFDDQFSVERPDGSNFTLKIRSTKLEDSAMYFCASSAQGAETQYFGPGTRLLVL.

J is TRBJ2-7 and V is TRBV21-1; TRBD1, as called in the table, went unchecked against the DNA. TRBV21-1 is labeled a pseudogene. The CDR3 totals 19 residues. The CDR3 nucleotides are TGTGCCAGCAGCATCTCCCGGGACAGGGAACCCCTCCACTCCTACGAGCAGTACTTC. Its translation: CASSISRDREPLHSYEQYF.

The genes are TRBV5-4 and TRBJ2-2; D gene uncertain. CDR3 length: 14 amino acids. The germline V gene has CDR1 SGHNT and CDR2 YYREEE (reference sequence). V shed 4 bases and J shed 2 bases, with 9 bases lying between them. CDR3 sequence (DNA): TGTGCCAGCAGCACACTTACAAACACCGGGGAGCTGTTTTTT. As protein: CASSTLTNTGELFF.

This chain joins TRBV7-9 and TRBJ2-2; 9 positions match TRBD1. Germline V lookup: CDR1 SEHNR, CDR2 FQNEAQ (reference sequence). Losses at the gene ends were 7 bases for V and 1 base for J; bases not matched to a gene: 4. The CDR3 length is 15 residues. This chain's CDR3 is CASTQTGGNTGELFF. In nucleotides, the CDR3 is TGTGCCAGCACCCAGACAGGGGGGAACACCGGGGAGCTGTTTTTT.

Remarks on this clone: The sample holds other DNA sequences that translate to the same CDR3. The gene calls are TRBV18 and TRBJ2-7; unclear D gene. This CDR3 spans 12 amino acids. The V and J ends lost 3 bases and 4 bases respectively, with 7 bases between them. Germline V gene data show CDR1 as KGHSH and CDR2 as LQKENI. This CDR3 reads CASSPTPYEQYF. The CDR3 DNA is TGTGCCAGCTCACCCACGCCTTACGAGCAGTACTTC.

V and J are TRBV6-1 and TRBJ1-4; D remains ambiguous. V was shortened by 2 bases and J by 0 bases, with 7 bases between the two germline ends. CDR1 is MNHNS, CDR2 SASEGT, per germline. The CDR3 covers 15 residues. CDR3: CASSESPATNEKLFF. The CDR3 DNA reads TGTGCCAGCAGTGAATCCCCCGCAACTAATGAAAAACTGTTTTTT.